What follows are 21 T cell receptor beta chains derived from one specimen sequenced in a study of persistence of HIV-infected CD4 T cells. What these receptors recognize is not known. Cells were stimulated with overlapping HIV-1 Gag 15-mer peptides. Sorted nonresponding memory CD4+ T cells were CD40L-negative, CD69-negative, CD45RO-high. This was the immunoSEQ version 4 assay in survey mode. TCRdb's copy holds only in-frame clones and misses some; the assay was immunoSEQ multiplex PCR. The repertoire has about 60,000 clones, 65% to 80% of them found once; the top ten carry 1.5% to 2%. The sample was CD4+ T cells sorted from PBMCs after approximately 19-hour stimulation, taken from a patient who received antiretroviral therapy. The receptors come from an adult man with HIV who was CMV-seropositive.

The V gene is TRBV6-5, the J gene TRBJ1-5; D possibly corresponds to TRBD1 (5 bases). The length of the CDR3 is 14 residues. The ends were cut back, 7 bases at V and 4 bases at J, with 14 bases in the middle. Germline V gene data show CDR1 as MNHEY and CDR2 as SVGAGI. The CDR3 DNA is TGTGCCAGCACCCTCAGGGACGGAAATCAGCCCCAGCATTTT. The encoded protein is CASTLRDGNQPQHF.

The table lists this clone with a few counts. The chain couples TRBV6-5 to TRBJ2-1, with D possibly TRBD1 on 5 matching bases. Germline V lookup: CDR1 MNHEY, CDR2 SVGAGI. V was trimmed by 8 bases and J by 2 bases, leaving 10 bases between them. This CDR3 is built from 13 residues. The CDR3 here is CASSTATYNEQFF. The CDR3 coding sequence is TGTGCCAGCTCGACAGCAACCTACAATGAGCAGTTCTTC.

This sequence joins TRBV14 and TRBJ1-1; no reliable D call. Germline V gene lookup returns CDR1 SGHDN and CDR2 FVKESK. V lost 4 bases and J 7 bases, leaving 19 bases between the germline ends. This CDR3 comprises 15 residues. In nucleotides, the CDR3 is TGTGCCAGCAGCCTCCGAGACCCAGGTGCGAGTGAAGCTTTCTTT. This encodes CASSLRDPGASEAFF.

The genes are TRBV28 and TRBJ2-3; TRBD2 aligns across 11 bases. V was clipped by 5 bases and J by 3 bases; unmatched bases: 4. Germline V lookup: CDR1 MDHEN, CDR2 SYDVKM. The CDR3 is made up of 15 amino acids. The CDR3, as DNA: TGTGCCAGCAGTCCTGGACTAGCGGGTACAGATACGCAGTATTTT. As protein: CASSPGLAGTDTQYF.

The chain joins TRBV6-6 to TRBJ1-4; no definite D call. Trimming took 7 bases from V and 6 from J, leaving 15 bases between them. The CDR3 contains 14 residues. Germline CDR1 is MNHNY and CDR2 is SVGAGI (reference sequence). CDR3 in amino acids: CASTPRGNYEKLFF. CDR3 bases: TGTGCCAGCACTCCACGAGGGAACTATGAAAAACTGTTTTTT.

The chain links TRBV3-1 (or the pseudogene TRBV3-2) to TRBJ1-1, with D tentatively TRBD1 (5 bases). CDR3 length equals 15 residues. The V and J ends lost 6 bases and 1 base respectively, with 15 bases between them. Germline CDR1 LGHDT, CDR2 YNNKEL (reference sequence). DNA of the CDR3: TGTGCCAGCAGTCTCGGGTCGAGGGGGAACACTGAAGCTTTCTTT. This encodes CASSLGSRGNTEAFF.

This sequence joins TRBV7-2 and TRBJ1-2; 9 nucleotides line up with TRBD1. V lost 3 bases and J lost 6; bases outside the gene matches: 8. The CDR3 has 15 amino acids. Germline CDR1 and CDR2: SGHTA and FQGNSA. The CDR3 region has the DNA TGTGCCAGCAGCTTCAATCGACAGGGGGGCCATGGCTACACCTTC. Translating gives CASSFNRQGGHGYTF.

This clone was seen more than once but under ten times. The CDR3 DNA reads TGTGCCACCAGCAGAGTTGCAGGAGCAACTAATGAAAAACTGTTTTTT. As protein: CATSRVAGATNEKLFF. The V gene is TRBV15, the J gene TRBJ1-4; D unresolved. The germline CDR1 and CDR2 sequences are LNHNV and YYDKDF (reference sequence). The ends were cut back, 1 base at V and 0 bases at J, with 9 bases in the middle. CDR3 length: 16 amino acids.

This chain connects TRBV9 to TRBJ1-6; no firm D call. CDR1 and CDR2 from the germline V gene are SGDLS and YYNGEE. Between the trimmed V and J ends, which lost 10 bases and 0 bases, there was a span of 8 bases. The CDR3 runs 13 residues. This CDR3 is CAGHSSYNSPLHF. CDR3 coding DNA: TGTGCCGGTCACAGCTCCTATAATTCACCCCTCCACTTT.

The chain has TRBV5-6 and TRBJ1-2, with D perhaps matching TRBD1 (6 bases). CDR1 SGHDT and CDR2 YYEEEE come from the germline V gene. This CDR3 is built from 15 residues. Trimming left V 1 base short and J 4 bases short, with 14 bases between. DNA for the CDR3: TGTGCCAGCAGCTTGAGTGGGGGGCGCGCCTATGGCTACACCTTC. Its protein is CASSLSGGRAYGYTF.

The chain has TRBV7-6 and TRBJ2-4; D might be TRBD1 (6 bases). The CDR3 covers 17 residues. With 5 bases removed from V and 1 base from J, the gap between germline ends came to 18 bases. Germline V lookup: CDR1 SGHVS, CDR2 FNYEAQ. CDR3 nucleotides: TGTGCCAGCAGCCCTCAACAGGGCCGAGGGGCCAAAAACATTCAGTACTTC. Protein: CASSPQQGRGAKNIQYF.

The CDR3 loop is CASSLGGGADTQYF. As DNA, the CDR3 is TGTGCCAGCAGCTTAGGGGGGGGAGCAGATACGCAGTATTTT. This sequence joins TRBV7-6 and TRBJ2-3; 7 bases line up with TRBD2. Germline lookup yields CDR1 SGHVS and CDR2 FNYEAQ. This CDR3 spans 14 amino acids. After removal of 1 base from V and 4 bases from J, the junction contained 2 bases not matched to a gene.

V is TRBV6-2 or TRBV6-3 and J is TRBJ2-2, with 10 nucleotides matching TRBD1. V shed 2 bases, J shed 0 bases, and the junction held 15 bases outside the gene matches. The CDR3 runs 21 residues. Germline loops: CDR1 MNHEY, CDR2 SVGEGT. This CDR3 reads CASSYRQGAPQFDANTGELFF. As DNA, the CDR3 is TGTGCCAGCAGTTACCGACAGGGGGCCCCGCAATTCGACGCGAACACCGGGGAGCTGTTTTTT.

The V call is TRBV6-1, the J call TRBJ1-1; no clear D gene. Looked up from germline, CDR1 is MNHNS and CDR2 is SASEGT. V dropped 7 bases and J dropped 0 bases, with 9 bases sitting between them. The CDR3 totals 13 residues. The CDR3 loop is CASKGRMNTEAFF. Written as DNA, the CDR3 is TGTGCCAGCAAAGGGCGCATGAACACTGAAGCTTTCTTT.

V gene TRBV5-1 combines with J gene TRBJ2-7; D gene ambiguous. The CDR3 runs to 12 residues. V lost 3 bases, J lost 2 bases, and 6 bases lay in between. Germline CDR1 and CDR2: SGHRS and YFSETQ. The CDR3 DNA reads TGCGCCAGCAGCTCACAAACCTACGAGCAGTACTTC. It yields the protein CASSSQTYEQYF.

This clone appeared a single time. V gene TRBV7-2 combines with J gene TRBJ2-1, with 9 bases aligning to TRBD1. The J segment lost 9 bases and the V segment lost 5 bases, leaving 14 bases of the junction unmatched. Germline V lookup: CDR1 SGHTA, CDR2 FQGNSA. CDR3 size: 16 residues. CDR3 residues: CASSQYSGQGRSEQFF. Here the CDR3 DNA reads TGTGCCAGCAGCCAATATTCGGGACAGGGAAGGAGTGAGCAGTTCTTC.

V is TRBV28 and J is TRBJ2-2; the D gene is possibly TRBD1 (6 bases). The V and J ends lost 4 bases and 0 bases respectively, with 15 bases between them. The germline V gene encodes CDR1 MDHEN and CDR2 SYDVKM. The CDR3 is 17 amino acids. CDR3 DNA: TGTGCCAGCAGTTCGATAAGCGACAGGACGAACACCGGGGAGCTGTTTTTT. This translates into CASSSISDRTNTGELFF.

The chain combines TRBV3-1 (or the pseudogene TRBV3-2) with TRBJ2-2; D remains unclear. V was clipped by 6 bases and J by 7 bases, with 12 bases between them. This CDR3 region has 13 residues. Germline V lookup: CDR1 LGHDT, CDR2 YNNKEL (reference sequence). The CDR3 loop is CASSRVAVGELFF. The CDR3 DNA is TGTGCCAGCAGTCGCGTGGCGGTCGGGGAGCTGTTTTTT.

The chain couples TRBV5-1 to TRBJ2-3; 9 bases map to TRBD1. Germline V lookup: CDR1 SGHRS, CDR2 YFSETQ. The junction had 3 bases not matched to a gene; V was cut back by 3 bases and J by 1 base. This CDR3 has 15 residues. CDR3 DNA: TGCGCCAGCAGCTCAGGGACAGGGCGCACAGATACGCAGTATTTT. Translated, it gives CASSSGTGRTDTQYF.

The rearrangement uses TRBV2 and TRBJ1-2; D remains ambiguous. The germline gives CDR1 SNHLY, CDR2 FYNNEI. The V gene lost 0 bases and the J gene lost 2 bases, with 4 bases spanning the gap. This CDR3 has 13 residues. CDR3 region: CASSEAGNYGYTF. The CDR3 bases are TGTGCCAGCAGTGAAGCGGGGAACTATGGCTACACCTTC.

This clone has just a few counts. The rearrangement uses TRBV7-8 and TRBJ2-7; D unclear. Germline values: CDR1 SGHVS, CDR2 FQNEAQ. The CDR3 is made up of 11 amino acids. Trimming removed 5 bases from V and 9 bases from J, with 11 bases in between. The CDR3 nucleotides are TGTGCCAGCAGCCCCTCGTGGGGGCAGTACTTC. The encoded protein is CASSPSWGQYF. The full variable domain, completed using reference TRBV7-8 and TRBJ2-7, is GAGVSQSPRYKVAKRGQDVALRCDPISGHVSLFWYQQALGQGPEFLTYFQNEAQLDKSGLPSDRFFAERPEGSVSTLKIQRTQQEDSAVYLCASSPSWGQYFGPGTRLTVT.